This is a list of T cell receptor beta chains from one sample in a study of CD8 T cells in Susac syndrome. TCRdb recomputed calls from the immunoSEQ multiplex PCR reads with MiXCR, one row per CDR3 protein. The sample includes roughly 88,000 distinct CDR3 sequences, 90% to 97% of them seen just once. The sample comprised CD8+ T cells from PBMCs. These receptors all come from a human donor with Susac syndrome. CDR3s include the opening cysteine and the closing phenylalanine or tryptophan. The D gene is left open where the match is weak. Clone size is not always given. Where it is, it says once, few, many or a class for expanded clones.

J gene | V gene | clone size | D gene | CDR3 DNA | CDR3 protein
TRBJ2-7 | TRBV9 | NA | NA | TGTGCCAGCAGCGAGGCTGACTCTTTCTCCTACGAGCAGTACTTC | CASSEADSFSYEQYF
TRBJ2-1 | TRBV29-1 | NA | TRBD2 | TGCAGCGTTGAGTTGTCGGGAGGGCCTTTGGATGAGCAGTTCTTC | CSVELSGGPLDEQFF
TRBJ2-5 | TRBV6-5 | NA | TRBD2 | TGTGCCAGCAGTTACTCGGGACTAGTGCTGGAGACCCAGTACTTC | CASSYSGLVLETQYF
TRBJ2-6 | TRBV2 | NA | NA | TGTGCCAGCAGTGGAGCCGTGGTGGGGGTCTCTGGGGCCAACGTCCTGACTTTC | CASSGAVVGVSGANVLTF
TRBJ2-1 | TRBV19 | NA | TRBD2 | TGTGCCAGTATCGGCGGGAGGGCTGATGAGCAGTTCTTC | CASIGGRADEQFF
TRBJ2-7 | TRBV29-1 | NA | TRBD2 | TGCAGCGTTGAAGAGGCCAGCGGGAGTTCCTACGAGCAGTACTTC | CSVEEASGSSYEQYF
TRBJ2-1 | TRBV4-3 | NA | TRBD2 | TGCGCCAGCAGCCAAGGCGGGACTACTTACAATGAGCAGTTCTTC | CASSQGGTTYNEQFF
TRBJ1-1 | TRBV29-1 | NA | NA | TGCAGCGTTGAAGATGCCCGACGATACACTGAAGCTTTCTTT | CSVEDARRYTEAFF
TRBJ2-2 | TRBV30 | NA | NA | TGTGCCTCGATGCCGACAGGTACCGGGGAGCTGTTTTTT | CASMPTGTGELFF
TRBJ2-1 | TRBV5-6 | NA | NA | TGTGCCAGCAGCCCCCGGGACTGGGGGGATGAGCAGTTCTTC | CASSPRDWGDEQFF
TRBJ2-1 | TRBV20-1 | NA | NA | TGCAGTGCCAGAGGAGGCCAGAGCTCCTACAATGAGCAGTTCTTC | CSARGGQSSYNEQFF
TRBJ1-1 | TRBV14 | NA | NA | TGTGCCAGCAGCCCGCCGGTCAGGGAGGACACTGAAGCTTTCTTT | CASSPPVREDTEAFF
TRBJ2-1 | TRBV20-1 | NA | NA | TGCAGTGCTCCGACTAGCAATGAGCAGTTCTTC | CSAPTSNEQFF
TRBJ1-5 | TRBV13 | NA | NA | TGTGCCAGCAGCGCGGGGCGTCAGCCCCAGCATTTT | CASSAGRQPQHF
TRBJ2-5 | TRBV12-3/TRBV12-4 | NA | NA | TGTGCCAGCAGCCCCCAACGGCCCGGAGAGACCCAGTACTTC | CASSPQRPGETQYF
TRBJ1-5 | TRBV19 | NA | NA | TGTGCCAGTAGGGTCAGCAATCAGCCCCAGCATTTT | CASRVSNQPQHF
TRBJ2-1 | TRBV15 | NA | NA | TGTGCCACCAGCACTCCCCCAGGGAATGAGCAGTTCTTC | CATSTPPGNEQFF
TRBJ2-7 | TRBV28 | NA | NA | TGTGCCAGCAGTTTATTTCGTCCACAGAGCTACGAGCAGTACTTC | CASSLFRPQSYEQYF
TRBJ2-2 | TRBV5-6 | NA | NA | TGTGCCAGCAGCCTGGACCTGACCGGGGAGCTGTTTTTT | CASSLDLTGELFF
TRBJ2-5 | TRBV6-2/TRBV6-3 | NA | NA | TGTGCCAGCACCCGACATACCGAAGAGACCCAGTACTTC | CASTRHTEETQYF
TRBJ1-6 | TRBV20-1 | NA | NA | TGCAGTGCTAGAGACAGCGTCGGTTCACCCCTCCACTTT | CSARDSVGSPLHF
TRBJ2-1 | TRBV7-9 | NA | TRBD2 | TGTGCCAGCAGCTTAGTCCCTAGCGGGAGGGGTCTCGAGCAGTTCTTC | CASSLVPSGRGLEQFF
TRBJ2-1 | TRBV28 | NA | NA | TGTGCCAGCAAACTTATGGGGTACAATGAGCAGTTCTTC | CASKLMGYNEQFF
TRBJ1-6 | TRBV5-1 | NA | NA | TGCGCCAGCAGCTTGGTCAGGTGGTCACCCCTCCACTTT | CASSLVRWSPLHF
TRBJ1-5 | TRBV6-6 | once | NA | TGTGCCAGCAGACATCAGGGAAATCAGCCCCAGCATTTT | CASRHQGNQPQHF
TRBJ2-6 | TRBV20-1 | NA | NA | TGCAGTGCTCGCAACGCACCTTCGACAGCTGCTAGCTCTGGGGCCAACGTCCTGACTTTC | CSARNAPSTAASSGANVLTF
TRBJ2-5 | TRBV15 | NA | NA | TGTGCCACCAGCAGTATTAGAGGGGGGTACCAAGAGACCCAGTACTTC | CATSSIRGGYQETQYF
TRBJ1-4 | TRBV29-1 | NA | NA | TGCAGCGTTGACGAATTGGGTAATGAAAAACTGTTTTTT | CSVDELGNEKLFF
TRBJ1-2 | TRBV10-3 | NA | NA | TGTGCCATCAGTGAGTCCTTCCTCTCAGAGGCTTATGGCTACACCTTC | CAISESFLSEAYGYTF
TRBJ2-5 | TRBV13 | NA | TRBD1 | TGTGCCAGCAGCTTAGAGACAGGGTCCTCACCGGAGACCCAGTACTTC | CASSLETGSSPETQYF
TRBJ2-7 | TRBV12-3/TRBV12-4 | NA | TRBD1 | TGTGCCAGCAGTTTAGGGACAGGGGTCCACGAGCAGTACTTC | CASSLGTGVHEQYF
TRBJ1-1 | TRBV27 | NA | NA | TGTGCCAGCGTAGGGCAGGGGCCCACTGAAGCTTTCTTT | CASVGQGPTEAFF
TRBJ2-7 | TRBV12-3/TRBV12-4 | NA | NA | TGTGCCAGCAGTCCCGGGGCAGACTACGAGCAGTACTTC | CASSPGADYEQYF
TRBJ1-2 | TRBV20-1 | NA | NA | TGCAGTGCCGAAATTATCGGGGAGTCCAACTATGGCTACACCTTC | CSAEIIGESNYGYTF
TRBJ2-7 | TRBV29-1 | few | NA | TGCAGCGTTGATATCCCGAACTCCTACGAGCAGTACTTC | CSVDIPNSYEQYF
TRBJ2-1 | TRBV6-5 | NA | NA | TGTGCCAGCAGTCCCCCCGGGGAAGGTTTCGATGAGCAGTTCTTC | CASSPPGEGFDEQFF
TRBJ2-1 | TRBV20-1 | NA | NA | TGCAGTCCCACATACGCCCAGGTGAACAATGAGCAGTTCTTC | CSPTYAQVNNEQFF
TRBJ1-1 | TRBV30 | NA | NA | TGTGCCTGGAGTGTAGGGGTGAACACTGAAGCTTTCTTT | CAWSVGVNTEAFF
TRBJ1-5 | TRBV15 | NA | NA | TGTGCCACCAGCAGAGCAATCGGGCCCCAGCATTTT | CATSRAIGPQHF
TRBJ2-7 | TRBV29-1 | NA | TRBD1 | TGCAGCGTTGAAGTTTGGGTGGATCTGACAGGGGGACGATACGAGCAGTACTTC | CSVEVWVDLTGGRYEQYF
TRBJ2-3 | TRBV6-5 | once | TRBD1 | TGTGCCAGCAGCCACAGGGGGACGTGGGATACGCAGTATTTT | CASSHRGTWDTQYF
TRBJ2-4 | TRBV28 | NA | TRBD1 | TGTGCCAGCAGCACAGGGGATGCAAACATTCAGTACTTC | CASSTGDANIQYF
TRBJ1-2 | TRBV9 | once | NA | TGTGCCAGCAGCGTAGGTCAGAACCCCAACTATGGCTACACCTTC | CASSVGQNPNYGYTF
TRBJ1-1 | TRBV18 | once | TRBD1 | TGTGCCAGCTCACCGGACAGGATTATTATGAACACTGAAGCTTTCTTT | CASSPDRIIMNTEAFF
TRBJ2-5 | TRBV21-1 | NA | NA | TGTGCCAGCAGAGACCCGAGGGTCTTC | CASRDPRVF
TRBJ2-7 | TRBV29-1 | NA | TRBD1 | TGCAGCGTTGAAGACCGACAGGGATCCGAGCAGTACTTC | CSVEDRQGSEQYF
TRBJ2-1 | TRBV14 | NA | TRBD2 | TGTGCCAGCAGCCTCCGACTAGCGGGAGAGTTCAGTGAGCAGTTCTTC | CASSLRLAGEFSEQFF
TRBJ2-3 | TRBV15 | NA | TRBD2 | TGTGCCACCAGCCCAGAGGGGACTAGCGGGGTTACGCAGTATTTT | CATSPEGTSGVTQYF
TRBJ2-1 | TRBV20-1 | NA | TRBD2 | TGCAGTGCGACTAGACTAGCGGGGCTGAACAATGAGCAGTTCTTC | CSATRLAGLNNEQFF
TRBJ2-1 | TRBV3-1 | NA | TRBD2 | TGTGCCAGCAGCCAAGTGACTAGCGGGGATTACAATGAGCAGTTCTTC | CASSQVTSGDYNEQFF
TRBJ2-3 | TRBV3-1 | NA | NA | TGTGCCAGCAGCCAAGTCTCGGCAGGGAGCACAGATACGCAGTATTTT | CASSQVSAGSTDTQYF
TRBJ2-5 | TRBV7-8 | NA | NA | TGTGCCAGCAGCTTAGCGCCTAGCGCGGAATCAGAGACCCAGTACTTC | CASSLAPSAESETQYF
TRBJ2-7 | TRBV12-3/TRBV12-4 | NA | NA | TGTGCCAGCAGTACAGGGTCCTACGAGCAGTACTTC | CASSTGSYEQYF
TRBJ1-1 | TRBV28 | NA | NA | TGTGCCAGCAGTTTCAGTACCCCTGAAGCTTTCTTT | CASSFSTPEAFF
TRBJ2-5 | TRBV7-3 | NA | TRBD2 | TGTGCCAGCAGCCCCCTAGCGGGGGGGCCAGAGACCCAGTACTTC | CASSPLAGGPETQYF
TRBJ1-4 | TRBV9 | NA | NA | TGTGCCAGCAGCGTAGCAATGGGAATGTACGGTGAAAAACTGTTTTTT | CASSVAMGMYGEKLFF
TRBJ2-3 | TRBV7-2 | NA | TRBD2 | TGTGCCAGCAGCTCCCCTAGCGGGGTCCGGGATACGCAGTATTTT | CASSSPSGVRDTQYF
TRBJ2-3 | TRBV7-9 | NA | TRBD2 | TGTGCCAGCAGCCCTTATGGCGGGGGATCAGATACGCAGTATTTT | CASSPYGGGSDTQYF
TRBJ2-1 | TRBV7-9 | once | TRBD1 | TGTGCCAGCAGCCCAGACACAGGGGTTGCGAATGAGCAGTTCTTC | CASSPDTGVANEQFF